This TCR beta chain was captured in a study of blood T cells in healthy people across ages. Regarding the study as a whole: The fall in TCR beta diversity per million T cells was roughly linear with age.

Germline trimming cut 0 bases from V and 0 bases from J; bases unmatched to any gene: 5. The CDR3 is made up of 17 amino acids. Per the germline V gene, CDR1 is DFQATT and CDR2 is SNEGSKA (reference sequence). This clonotype appeared a few times. The antigen remains undetermined. With a J-beta primer mix and a sample-barcoded 5' primer, a second PCR ran about 7 to 12 cycles. Tags on each cDNA molecule came from a template-switch adaptor with 12 random nucleotides. TCRdb processed the 5' RACE reads anew with MiXCR; each CDR3 protein has one entry. The sample lists roughly 1 million distinct CDR3 sequences; approximately 25% were seen once. The same sample was also used in a study of T cells of mothers and their children. This second study says: Samples were obtained from a few healthy Caucasian mothers and their six children.

V usage is TRBV20-1 and J usage is TRBJ1-4; 9 nucleotides agree with TRBD1. Sequenced: blood. The sequence was collected from a girl aged 2 to 9 in good health. This chain's CDR3 is CSARDLWTGATNEKLFF. The CDR3 nucleotides read TGCAGTGCTAGAGATCTATGGACAGGGGCAACTAATGAAAAACTGTTTTTT.